Shown below are 13 T cell receptor beta chains from a single sample sequenced in a study of T cells expressing NK-cell markers. TCRdb re-called the 5' RACE reads; one entry per CDR3 protein, DNA not given. The sample totals 150,000 to 180,000 distinct CDR3 sequences. Source material: blood T cells: a sorted CD56 or NKG2C T cell subset, CD4+ or CD8+ T cells, or bulk PBMC T cells (not recorded which). The receptors come from a woman aged 45-60 years in good health.

CDR3 in amino acids: CASSPGGGRANIQYF. This rearrangement joins TRBV13 to TRBJ2-4; TCRdb calls TRBD2, which cannot be checked without DNA. The CDR3 covers 15 residues. The germline V gene has CDR1 PRHDT and CDR2 FYEKMQ (reference sequence).

CDR3 in amino acids: CSALTAMNTEAFF. This chain links TRBV20-1 with TRBJ1-1; TCRdb picks TRBD1, but there is no DNA to check that call. In germline, CDR1 is DFQATT, CDR2 SNEGSKA (reference sequence). This CDR3 spans 13 amino acids.

This chain uses TRBV4-1 with TRBJ2-7; TCRdb indicates TRBD1, and absent DNA this call remains unverified. In germline, CDR1 is MGHRA, CDR2 YSYEKL. CDR3 length: 14 amino acids. CDR3 residues: CASSYRDIEYEQYF.

The chain links TRBV27 to TRBJ2-5. The CDR3 is 13 amino acids. Germline V CDR1 and CDR2: MNHEY, SMNVEV (reference sequence). CDR3 amino acids: CASSYLGQETQYF.

V is TRBV5-1 and J is TRBJ1-5. The CDR3 is made up of 14 amino acids. CDR1 is SGHRS and CDR2 is YFSETQ in the germline V gene. CDR3 sequence: CASSSSYSNQPQHF.

This sequence joins TRBV29-1 and TRBJ2-1. CDR1 is SQVTM, CDR2 ANQGSEA, per germline. The CDR3 runs 12 residues. The CDR3 sequence is CSVRELGDEQFF.

The chain has TRBV7-8 and TRBJ2-3; as DNA is missing, the TRBD1 call by TCRdb cannot be tested. The germline gives CDR1 SGHVS, CDR2 FQNEAQ. The CDR3 extends over 16 amino acids. CDR3 sequence: CASSLDPGGGKDTQYF.

The rearrangement joins TRBV29-1 to TRBJ1-1. The CDR3 covers 13 residues. Per germline, CDR1 SQVTM and CDR2 ANQGSEA. The CDR3 loop reads CSVEDSLNTEAFF.

The rearrangement links TRBV5-6 to TRBJ2-5; the TCRdb call, TRBD2, lacks DNA for checking. This CDR3 is built from 14 residues. Germline CDR1 reads SGHDT; CDR2 reads YYEEEE. This CDR3 is CASSLRTTEGTQYF.

The V gene is TRBV5-1, the J gene TRBJ2-3; TCRdb reports TRBD1, a call that lacks DNA to check it against. The V gene's germline CDR1 is SGHRS and CDR2 YFSETQ. The CDR3 is 14 amino acids. This CDR3 reads CASSLSRETDTQYF.

V gene TRBV27 combines with J gene TRBJ1-1; TCRdb's D gene call, TRBD1, goes unchecked for lack of DNA. Per the germline V gene, CDR1 is MNHEY and CDR2 is SMNVEV (reference sequence). The CDR3 contains 18 residues. CDR3 sequence: CASSPPPWDRVLNTEAFF.

This chain connects TRBV11-3 to TRBJ2-3. The CDR3 is made up of 16 amino acids. Germline lookup yields CDR1 SGHNT and CDR2 YENEEA. The CDR3 loop is CASSPYLAGDEDTQYF. Filled out from reference TRBV11-3 and TRBJ2-3, the complete variable domain reads EAGVVQSPRYKIIEKKQPVAFWCNPISGHNTLYWYLQNLGQGPELLIRYENEEAVDDSQLPKDRFSAERLKGVDSTLKIQPAELGDSAVYLCASSPYLAGDEDTQYFGPGTRLTVL.

The chain joins TRBV14 to TRBJ2-7; the D call of TRBD2 rests on TCRdb alone, since no DNA is present to check it. This CDR3 comprises 19 residues. CDR1 is SGHDN, CDR2 FVKESK, per germline. CDR3 sequence: CASSQVHRLAGGMAYEQYF.